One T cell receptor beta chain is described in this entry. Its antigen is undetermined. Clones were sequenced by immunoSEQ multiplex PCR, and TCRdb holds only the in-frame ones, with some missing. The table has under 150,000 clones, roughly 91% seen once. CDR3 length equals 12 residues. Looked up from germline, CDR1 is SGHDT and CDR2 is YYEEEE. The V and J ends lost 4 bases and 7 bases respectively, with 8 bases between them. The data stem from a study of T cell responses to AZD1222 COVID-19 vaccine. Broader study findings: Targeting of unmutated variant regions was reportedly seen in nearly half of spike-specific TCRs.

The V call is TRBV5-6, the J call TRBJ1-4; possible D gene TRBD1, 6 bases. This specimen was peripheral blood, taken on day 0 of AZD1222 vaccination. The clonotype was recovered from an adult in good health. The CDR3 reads CASSGQIEKLFF. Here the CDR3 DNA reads TGTGCCAGCAGCGGACAGATTGAAAAACTGTTTTTT.